The present TCR beta chain was sequenced within a study of OX40 agonist ivuxolimab in advanced cancers. This clone was detected once. The antigen is unknown. Findings of the study overall: Near-lowest levels of clonal expansion characterized partial responders at 0.1-3.0 mg/kg.

The germline V gene encodes CDR1 GTSNPN and CDR2 SVGIG (reference sequence). The V segment lost 2 bases and the J segment 7 bases; nucleotides outside the gene matches: 8. This CDR3 has 16 residues. Profiling relied on immunoSEQ multiplex PCR, and the TCRdb table lists in-frame clones only, not all of them. Of about 50,000 clones detected, over 65% appear once; the ten largest clones hold around 1.6%. The chain combines TRBV30 with TRBJ2-2; 12 bases are shared with TRBD1. The sequencing here drew on CD4+ or CD8+ T cells sorted from blood, taken in a trial of the OX40 agonist ivuxolimab. The sequence was obtained from an adult with an advanced solid tumor such as melanoma, head and neck, liver or kidney cancer. The CDR3 here is CAWSPGTGGAIGELFF. The CDR3 DNA reads as TGTGCCTGGAGTCCCGGGACAGGGGGCGCAATCGGGGAGCTGTTTTTT.